The 20 T cell receptor beta chains below were found in one sample sequenced in a study of beta chain features in type 1 diabetes. The study reverse transcribed the entire isolated RNA, so it sequenced expressed TCRB transcripts. TCRdb keeps only in-frame clones here, not all; method: immunoSEQ multiplex PCR. The sample lists 60,000 to 75,000 clones; around 49% were seen once. Findings of the study overall: Shorter TCRB CDR3s, moderately but significantly so, marked every one of the four CD4+ subsets in Type 1 diabetes patients.

Their target antigens are unknown. The sample consisted of central memory CD4+ T cells from blood. The receptors here all came from a young man with type 1 diabetes.

The genes are TRBV5-5 and TRBJ1-4; 8 bases line up with TRBD1. Germline V gives CDR1 SGHKS, CDR2 YYEKEE (reference sequence). CDR3 length: 15 residues. Trimming at V came to 1 base and at J to 13 bases, leaving 12 bases not matched to a gene. The DNA of the CDR3 is TGTGCCAGCAGCTTGTACGGGACAGGCCGGGGTTTACTGTTTTTT. Its protein is CASSLYGTGRGLLFF.

A single count supports this clone. One junction end disagrees with the germline gene, perhaps due to a read error. The V gene is TRBV30, the J gene TRBJ1-6; 9 bases are a match to TRBD1. The CDR3 has 13 residues. Germline assignment: CDR1 GTSNPN and CDR2 SVGIG (reference sequence). In DNA, the CDR3 is TGTGCTTGGAAGACAGGGGGGAATTCACCCCTCCACTTT. Its protein is CAWKTGGNSPLHF.

This clone was picked up a small number of times. The rearrangement joins TRBV6-1 to TRBJ2-7; 8 bases match TRBD1. The CDR3 has 14 residues. Germline values: CDR1 MNHNS, CDR2 SASEGT. Trimming cost V 8 bases and J 5 bases; bases outside gene matches: 11. The CDR3 loop reads CASGQTGESHEQYF. The CDR3 bases are TGTGCCAGCGGACAGACAGGGGAGAGCCACGAGCAGTACTTC.

The V and J genes are TRBV7-6 and TRBJ2-7, with D perhaps TRBD1 (8 bases). Germline CDR1 SGHVS, CDR2 FNYEAQ. The CDR3 has 15 amino acids. V lost 4 bases and J lost 7, with 20 bases in between. In DNA, the CDR3 is TGTGCCAGCAGCTCAAGCGGGACAGGCCCGGGGGAGCAGTACTTC. Its translation is CASSSSGTGPGEQYF. The full variable domain, rest sourced from reference TRBV7-6 and TRBJ2-7, is GAGVSQSPRYKVTKRGQDVALRCDPISGHVSLYWYRQALGQGPEFLTYFNYEAQQDKSGLPNDRFSAERPEGSISTLTIQRTEQRDSAMYRCASSSSGTGPGEQYFGPGTRLTVT.

This clone was picked up a small number of times. CDR3 loop: CASSTHTRDTQYF. The CDR3 bases are TGTGCCAGTAGTACCCATACGAGGGATACGCAGTATTTT. This chain uses TRBV19 with TRBJ2-3; D ambiguous. Trimming took 4 bases from V and 6 from J, leaving 11 bases between them. From germline, CDR1 is LNHDA and CDR2 SQIVND (reference sequence). The CDR3 is 13 residues long.

CDR3 bases: TGTGCCAGCAGTTCGGCGGGACAGGGTGGAGAAAAACTGTTTTTT. Residues: CASSSAGQGGEKLFF. This chain uses TRBV6-5 with TRBJ1-4, with TRBD1 identical over 9 bases. Trimming took 4 bases from V and 8 from J; bases not matched to a gene: 8. Germline V gives CDR1 MNHEY, CDR2 SVGAGI. The CDR3 covers 15 residues.

This clone was recorded a few times. The chain joins TRBV7-2 to TRBJ1-1; 8 nucleotides line up with TRBD1. The CDR3 has 13 amino acids. V gave up 5 bases and J gave up 1 base; unmatched junction bases: 0. The germline gives CDR1 SGHTA, CDR2 FQGNSA. Here the CDR3 reads CASSDRGNTEAFF. DNA for the CDR3: TGTGCCAGCAGCGACAGGGGGAACACTGAAGCTTTCTTT.

This clone was seen a few times. V and J are TRBV10-3 and TRBJ2-1; D is possibly TRBD2 (5 bases). CDR1 is ENHRY, CDR2 SYGVKD, per germline. The V gene lost 0 bases and the J gene lost 5 bases, with 17 bases spanning the gap. This CDR3 region has 17 residues. CDR3 protein: CAISESRAGDLNNEQFF. In DNA, the CDR3 is TGTGCCATCAGTGAGTCGAGGGCGGGCGACCTTAACAATGAGCAGTTCTTC.

V and J are TRBV2 and TRBJ1-5; 9 bases map to TRBD1. The CDR3 length is 13 residues. V gave up 9 bases and J gave up 4 bases; unmatched junction bases: 4. CDR1 SNHLY and CDR2 FYNNEI come from the germline V gene. CDR3 amino acids: CASGQGPNQPQHF. The CDR3 DNA is TGTGCCAGTGGACAGGGGCCGAATCAGCCCCAGCATTTT.

The chain carries TRBV2 and TRBJ2-1; TRBD2 matches at 12 bases. Losses at the gene ends were 6 bases for V and 8 bases for J; bases not matched to a gene: 8. The CDR3 runs 15 residues. Germline CDR1 SNHLY, CDR2 FYNNEI. The CDR3 is CASSSLAGGGHEQFF. CDR3 DNA: TGTGCCAGCAGCTCCCTAGCGGGGGGGGGCCATGAGCAGTTCTTC.

The V gene is TRBV28, the J gene TRBJ1-2; D may be TRBD1 (5 bases). V was clipped by 6 bases and J by 3 bases, with 11 bases between them. Germline loops: CDR1 MDHEN, CDR2 SYDVKM. This CDR3 has 13 amino acids. The CDR3 nucleotides read TGTGCCAGCAGCCCCGGGGGATACTATGGCTACACCTTC. It specifies CASSPGGYYGYTF.

CDR3 in amino acids: CASSEARGNEQFF. The CDR3 DNA reads TGTGCCAGCAGTGAAGCTCGGGGAAATGAGCAGTTCTTC. The V gene is TRBV6-1, the J gene TRBJ2-1; TRBD2 is a possible D gene (5 bases). V lost 0 bases and J lost 7, with 7 bases in between. This CDR3 is 13 amino acids long. CDR1 is MNHNS and CDR2 is SASEGT in the germline V gene.

V gene TRBV7-2 combines with J gene TRBJ2-7; TRBD1 might be the D (5 bases). The V gene lost 1 base and the J gene lost 2 bases, with 9 bases spanning the gap. The CDR3 loop spans 14 amino acids. The germline CDR1 and CDR2 sequences are SGHTA and FQGNSA. CDR3 nucleotides: TGTGCCAGCAGCTTAGAAACAGGACCCTACGAGCAGTACTTC. This sequence encodes CASSLETGPYEQYF.

The J gene is TRBJ1-1, the V gene TRBV6-5; D not resolved. The V gene's germline CDR1 is MNHEY and CDR2 SVGAGI. V lost 3 bases to trimming and J lost 10 bases, with 9 bases between them. This CDR3 has 11 residues. The CDR3 is CASSYKAAAFF. The CDR3 bases are TGTGCCAGCAGTTATAAAGCGGCAGCTTTCTTT.

The chain joins TRBV6-1 to TRBJ1-1; TRBD1 matches at 12 bases. Germline CDR1 and CDR2: MNHNS and SASEGT. V trimming: 6 bases; J trimming: 6 bases; junction bases outside the gene matches: 8. CDR3 length equals 15 residues. This CDR3 reads CASRTGGQGASEAFF. The CDR3 nucleotides read TGTGCCAGCAGGACGGGGGGACAGGGGGCGTCTGAAGCTTTCTTT.

The chain carries TRBV4-2 and TRBJ2-5; the match to TRBD2 covers 9 bases. The J call may be mistaken, given a closer DNA end match to TRBJ2-7. Germline loops: CDR1 LGHNA, CDR2 YNFKEQ. This CDR3 spans 15 amino acids. The CDR3 nucleotides read TGTGCCAGCAGCCAAGCCCTAGCGGGGCGGGACGAGCAGTACTTC. Translating gives CASSQALAGRDEQYF.

This clone showed up just once. The J gene is TRBJ2-3, the V gene TRBV5-1, with 8 nucleotides matching TRBD1. Germline loops: CDR1 SGHRS, CDR2 YFSETQ. There are 15 residues in the CDR3. The J segment lost 2 bases and the V segment lost 4 bases, leaving 6 bases of the junction unmatched. CDR3: CASSGQGGDTDTQYF. In DNA, the CDR3 is TGCGCCAGCAGCGGACAGGGCGGGGACACAGATACGCAGTATTTT.

This clone was picked up a small number of times. The V call is TRBV29-1, the J call TRBJ1-4, with a weak D call TRBD1 (5 bases). CDR3 length equals 15 residues. Germline V CDR1 and CDR2: SQVTM, ANQGSEA. Trimming stripped 4 bases from V and 7 bases from J, with 19 bases between. The CDR3 loop reads CSVGPGTPGGEKLFF. The CDR3 region has the DNA TGCAGCGTTGGTCCGGGGACTCCTGGAGGTGAAAAACTGTTTTTT.

This clone was recorded once. The chain recombines TRBV4-2 with TRBJ2-7, with a weak D call TRBD1 (6 bases). V was trimmed by 1 base and J by 5 bases, leaving 15 bases between them. From germline, CDR1 is LGHNA and CDR2 YNFKEQ. The CDR3 has 15 residues. The chain's CDR3 is CASSQGQAEFDEQYF. The CDR3 DNA is TGTGCCAGCAGCCAAGGACAGGCGGAGTTCGACGAGCAGTACTTC.

This clone was seen more than once but under ten times. Written as DNA, the CDR3 is TGTGCCAGCAAAACCCACAGGGACCCCTACGAGCAGTACTTC. Translation gives CASKTHRDPYEQYF. This chain joins TRBV6-5 and TRBJ2-7, with D possibly matching TRBD1 (6 bases). In germline, CDR1 is MNHEY, CDR2 SVGAGI. Trimming removed 7 bases at V and 2 bases at J, with 15 bases between. The CDR3 has 14 amino acids.